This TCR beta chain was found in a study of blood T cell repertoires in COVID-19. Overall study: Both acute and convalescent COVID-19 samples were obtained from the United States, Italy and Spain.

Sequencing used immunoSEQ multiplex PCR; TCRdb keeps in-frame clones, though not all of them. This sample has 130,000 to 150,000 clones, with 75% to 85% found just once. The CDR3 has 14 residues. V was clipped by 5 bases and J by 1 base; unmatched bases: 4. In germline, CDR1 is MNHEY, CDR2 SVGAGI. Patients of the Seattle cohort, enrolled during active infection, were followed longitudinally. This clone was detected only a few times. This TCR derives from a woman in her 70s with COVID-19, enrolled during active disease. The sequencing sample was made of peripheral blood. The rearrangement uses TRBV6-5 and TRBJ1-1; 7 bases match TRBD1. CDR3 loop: CASSNDRENTEAFF. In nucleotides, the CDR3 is TGTGCCAGCAGTAATGACAGGGAGAACACTGAAGCTTTCTTT.